This T cell receptor beta chain derives from a study of T-cell reconstitution after alpha-beta-depleted transplantation in children. This clonotype was recorded many times. Unique molecular identifiers were incorporated during preparation of the TCRbeta library. TCRdb re-called the PCR reads with MiXCR, one entry per CDR3 protein. The sample lists approximately 340,000 distinct CDR3 sequences, 10% occurring once. From germline, CDR1 is MNHNS and CDR2 SASEGT. V was pared by 8 bases and J by 1 base, with 11 bases between. The CDR3 is 13 residues long. The TCR sequence derives from a human donor who donated a stem cell graft to a child with acute lymphoblastic leukemia. The chain combines TRBV6-1 with TRBJ2-5; a possible D gene is TRBD2 (5 bases). The sample in question was PBMCs from the stem cell graft donor, obtained from the stem cell graft. The chain's CDR3 is CASRRSPQETQYF. For the CDR3, the DNA is TGTGCCAGCCGGAGGTCCCCCCAAGAGACCCAGTACTTC.